This passage covers 10 T cell receptor beta chains from one sample sequenced in a study of shared clonotypes between healthy human individuals. Clones were sequenced by immunoSEQ multiplex PCR, and TCRdb holds only the in-frame ones, with some missing. Among some 500,000 clones, approximately 95% were seen once, and the ten largest hold 0.05% to 0.07%. Source material: naive CD4+ T cells sorted from blood. Specified subset: CD45RA+ positively selected. All receptors come from a woman aged 25 to 39 in good health.

The V call is TRBV27, the J call TRBJ2-7, with TRBD1 matching 9 bases. J was trimmed by 6 bases and V by 6 bases; bases with no gene match: 15. Germline V gives CDR1 MNHEY, CDR2 SMNVEV (reference sequence). The CDR3 is 16 residues long. This CDR3 reads CASSNSGTGLLGEQYF. The CDR3 nucleotides are TGTGCCAGCAGCAACTCCGGGACAGGGCTGTTGGGCGAGCAGTACTTC.

This sequence joins TRBV6-5 and TRBJ2-7; maybe TRBD2 (6 bases). Germline V gene sequence: CDR1 MNHEY, CDR2 SVGAGI. Trimming took 0 bases from V and 1 from J, leaving 10 bases between them. This CDR3 contains 15 residues. The CDR3 DNA follows: TGTGCCAGCAGTTACTCGTCGGGAGTTTCCTACGAGCAGTACTTC. This codes for CASSYSSGVSYEQYF.

V and J are TRBV15 and TRBJ1-3; no firm D call. V dropped 6 bases and J dropped 3 bases, with 9 bases sitting between them. The length of the CDR3 is 13 residues. Germline CDR1 reads LNHNV; CDR2 reads YYDKDF (reference sequence). As DNA, the CDR3 is TGTGCCACCAGTGTGGACGTTGGAAACACCATATATTTT. Amino acids: CATSVDVGNTIYF.

V is TRBV6-6 and J is TRBJ1-4, with unresolved D. This CDR3 has 13 amino acids. V was pared by 8 bases and J by 3 bases, with 10 bases between. Germline V gene data show CDR1 as MNHNY and CDR2 as SVGAGI (reference sequence). In nucleotides, the CDR3 is TGTGCCAGCGGTTTGGTTGCTAATGAAAAACTGTTTTTT. Protein product: CASGLVANEKLFF.

This chain links TRBV2 with TRBJ2-5; 7 nucleotides line up with TRBD2. The CDR3 has 16 residues. With 5 bases clipped from V and 3 bases from J, the junction kept 12 bases outside the gene matches. Germline CDR1 and CDR2: SNHLY and FYNNEI. CDR3 loop: CASSFWTSGTEETQYF. The CDR3 DNA reads TGTGCCAGCAGTTTCTGGACTAGTGGAACGGAAGAGACCCAGTACTTC.

This chain's CDR3 is CASSAKREPIETQYF. DNA for the CDR3: TGCGCCAGCAGTGCTAAGCGGGAGCCGATAGAGACCCAGTACTTC. This sequence joins TRBV10-1 and TRBJ2-5; 8 bases align to TRBD2. This CDR3 spans 15 amino acids. Germline CDR1 and CDR2: WNHNN and SYGVQD (reference sequence). V trimming: 4 bases; J trimming: 4 bases; junction bases outside the gene matches: 8.

About this clone: Other DNA variants within this sample encode the same CDR3. The chain recombines TRBV5-1 with TRBJ2-3; D unresolved. The V gene's germline CDR1 is SGHRS and CDR2 YFSETQ. The CDR3 covers 13 residues. V shed 0 bases and J shed 4 bases, with 6 bases lying between them. The CDR3 loop is CASSLVVADTQYF. The CDR3, as DNA: TGCGCCAGCAGCTTGGTCGTGGCAGATACGCAGTATTTT.

The chain joins TRBV5-8 to TRBJ1-2; no firm D call. V shed 2 bases and J shed 7 bases, with 12 bases lying between them. The length of the CDR3 is 13 residues. Germline assignment: CDR1 SGHTS and CDR2 YDEGEE. This CDR3 is CASSLWGPGGYTF. The CDR3 region has the DNA TGTGCCAGCAGCTTATGGGGTCCTGGTGGCTACACCTTC. Drawing the rest from reference TRBV5-8 and TRBJ1-2, the complete variable domain is EAGVTQSPTHLIKTRGQQATLRCSPISGHTSVYWYQQALGLGLQFLLWYDEGEERNRGNFPPRFSGRQFPNYSSELNVNALELEDSALYLCASSLWGPGGYTFGSGTRLTVV.

CDR3 in DNA: TGTGCCAGTAGTCGGGCAGAATGGGGGGCCAACGTCCTGACTTTC. Translated: CASSRAEWGANVLTF. The chain is built from TRBV19 and TRBJ2-6; D unresolved. V was cut by 5 bases and J by 4 bases, with 12 bases left in between. The V gene's germline CDR1 is LNHDA and CDR2 SQIVND (reference sequence). The CDR3 is 15 amino acids.

The genes are TRBV6-5 and TRBJ1-4, with D perhaps TRBD1 (5 bases). The ends were cut back, 2 bases at V and 6 bases at J, with 13 bases in the middle. The CDR3 extends over 15 amino acids. Per the germline V gene, CDR1 is MNHEY and CDR2 is SVGAGI. The CDR3 spells CASSYGAGLDEKLFF. DNA of the CDR3: TGTGCCAGCAGTTACGGCGCAGGGTTGGATGAAAAACTGTTTTTT.